This T cell receptor beta chain was identified in a study of CD8 T cells in Susac syndrome. Study observations and caveats: It was acknowledged in the study that its TCR sequencing and HLA analysis involved a relatively small number of individuals.

When the RNA was reverse transcribed, random hexamers were used with an input of about 0.45 to 1 ug. In TCRdb, the immunoSEQ multiplex PCR reads were re-called with MiXCR into one record per CDR3 protein. The sample lists around 56,000 distinct CDR3 sequences; around nine tenths were seen once. Turning to this clonotype: Its antigen is as yet unknown.

CDR3 length: 18 amino acids. Germline assignment: CDR1 SGHRS and CDR2 YFSETQ. Between the trimmed V and J ends, which lost 0 bases and 7 bases, there was a span of 25 bases. J is TRBJ1-2 and V is TRBV5-1; D is uncertain. The receptor was isolated from a human donor in good health. Sequencing used CD8+ T cells from PBMCs. This CDR3 is CASSLGRSRAPLISGYTF. The CDR3 bases are TGCGCCAGCAGCTTGGGTCGCAGTCGGGCCCCCCTTATCTCTGGCTACACCTTC. Drawing the rest from reference TRBV5-1 and TRBJ1-2, the complete variable domain is KAGVTQTPRYLIKTRGQQVTLSCSPISGHRSVSWYQQTPGQGLQFLFEYFSETQRNKGNFPGRFSGRQFSNSRSEMNVSTLELGDSALYLCASSLGRSRAPLISGYTFGSGTRLTVV.